This entry concerns a single T cell receptor beta chain. What antigen it recognizes has not been identified. From each donor, an approximately 2.5 ml peripheral blood sample was drawn into PAXgene tubes and stored at -80 degrees C. Without T cell sorting, total RNA was isolated from whole blood using the PAXgene blood miRNA kit on an automated QIAcube. Peripheral blood from monozygotic twin pairs, either concordant or discordant for inflammatory bowel disease, underwent deep TCRalpha and TCRbeta repertoire profiling that used unique molecular barcoding. Smoking habits were recorded for all twin pairs, and each individual was classified as a current, former or never smoker. The data were obtained in a study of monozygotic twins with inflammatory bowel disease (dated by TCRdb to between 2018 and 2021). About the study as a whole: The full study comprised around 28 monozygotic twin pairs: nine German pairs (four IBD-concordant, five IBD-discordant) and 19 IBD-discordant Danish pairs. Disease-associated traits were sought mainly through comparisons between IBD patients and their genetically identical healthy co-twins within discordant pairs. Each individual had, on average, about 151 000 unique TCRalpha sequences and 181 000 unique TCRbeta sequences available for analysis.

The library was produced with 5' RACE. Preparation of each TCR library used about 4,000 ng of total RNA. For each sample, cDNA synthesis with SMARTScribe reverse transcriptase was split into eight separate reactions. During cDNA synthesis, template switching introduced unique molecular identifiers that contained a 6-nucleotide sample barcode. TCRalpha and TCRbeta cDNA was amplified in two nested PCRs of 16 and 9 cycles, and bead purification was carried out after each PCR. Before amplification, the cDNA was treated with uracil DNA-glycosylase and purified using the QIAquick PCR purification kit. The second PCR added Illumina TruSeq-compatible adapters along with sample-specific barcodes. TapeStation and Qubit were used to check library quality and concentration, and 5 ng of each library went into the pool. The pooled libraries were sequenced with 2 x 100 bp reads and custom sequencing primers on an Illumina HiSeq2500 single-index Rapid Run. The authors' analysis ran thus. MiGEC version 1.2.6 was used for UMI-based consensus assembly, which corrected PCR and sequencing errors. MiXCR version 2.1.1 was used for V(D)J alignment, clonotype assembly and CDR3 extraction. To normalise gene usage, clonotype sharing and MAIT/NKT TCR abundance, the analysis used the top 1000, 10 000 and 20 000 clonotypes per sample. Diversity was computed as the inverse Simpson index with the vegan R package after downsampling to 27 000 UMIs. Paired Mann-Whitney U tests were applied to discordant twin pairs, and Benjamini-Hochberg correction was used for multiple testing. After reprocessing by TCRdb, each CDR3 protein sequence is one entry, and no DNA is given. TCRdb's processing, not the study's, gives the V and J calls here. The table for this sample records a few hundred thousand distinct CDR3 sequences. Together, the top ten hold roughly 1.5% of the sample.

From the cysteine through the phenylalanine, the CDR3 covers 14 amino acids. No DNA was logged. According to the germline V gene (reference sequence), CDR1 reads DFQATT and CDR2 reads SNEGSKA. General conclusions and limits of the study: Compared with healthy twins, IBD patients shared fewer clonotypes with other individuals, and the difference was most pronounced in patients with signs of disease activity. The analysis was unable to tell apart different T cell subtypes. Differing immunosuppressive treatments among patients may have added background noise and inter-individual variability to the repertoires. TCRbeta repertoire diversity, by inverse Simpson index, was decreased in IBD patients compared with their healthy co-twins. No difference in repertoire similarity was observed between concordant and discordant twins, possibly owing to limited statistical power. No single strong signal or clonotype linked to IBD turned up in the results, so the idea that one exists was not supported.

The clonotype was recovered from a human donor with ulcerative colitis or Crohn's disease, or a healthy co-twin of an affected twin (not recorded which). Material for sequencing was blood. The receptor chain draws on TRBV20-1 and TRBJ1-5; TCRdb gives TRBD1 as the D gene, but with no DNA this cannot be confirmed. The CDR3 protein: CSAWVAGAGQPQHF.